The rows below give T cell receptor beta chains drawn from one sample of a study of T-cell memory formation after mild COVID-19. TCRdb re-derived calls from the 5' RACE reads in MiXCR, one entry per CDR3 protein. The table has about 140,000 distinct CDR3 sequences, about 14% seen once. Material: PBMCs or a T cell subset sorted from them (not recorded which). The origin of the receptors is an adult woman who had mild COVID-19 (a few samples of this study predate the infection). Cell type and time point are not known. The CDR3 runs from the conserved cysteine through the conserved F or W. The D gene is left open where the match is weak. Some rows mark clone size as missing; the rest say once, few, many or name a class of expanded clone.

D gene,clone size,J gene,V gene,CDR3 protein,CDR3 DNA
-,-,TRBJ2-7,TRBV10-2,CASSESDSGAPYEQYF,TGCGCCAGCAGTGAGTCTGATAGCGGAGCCCCCTACGAGCAGTACTTC
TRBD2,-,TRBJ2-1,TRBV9,CASSPGLAGGIEQFF,TGTGCCAGCAGCCCGGGACTAGCGGGAGGGATTGAGCAGTTCTTC
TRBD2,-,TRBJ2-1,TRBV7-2,CASSGGTSGEQQFF,TGTGCCAGCAGCGGGGGGACTAGCGGGGAGCAGCAGTTCTTC
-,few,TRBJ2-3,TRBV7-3,CASSPGGAQNTQYF,TGTGCCAGCAGCCCAGGGGGGGCGCAGAATACGCAGTATTTT
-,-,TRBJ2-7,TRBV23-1,CASSRIASLYEQYF,TGCGCCAGCAGTCGGATAGCTTCCCTGTACGAGCAGTACTTC
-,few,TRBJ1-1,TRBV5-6,CASSLAAGTEAFF,TGTGCCAGCAGCTTGGCGGCAGGAACTGAAGCTTTCTTT
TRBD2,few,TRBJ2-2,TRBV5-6,CASSLLAITRNTGELFF,TGTGCCAGCAGCTTACTAGCGATTACGCGGAACACCGGGGAGCTGTTTTTT
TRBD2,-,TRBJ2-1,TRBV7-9,CASSPPGGYEQFF,TGTGCCAGCAGCCCTCCGGGAGGCTATGAGCAGTTCTTC
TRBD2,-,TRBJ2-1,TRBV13,CASSLAGGTSSYNEQFF,TGTGCCAGCAGCTTAGCGGGGGGAACCTCCTCCTACAATGAGCAGTTCTTC
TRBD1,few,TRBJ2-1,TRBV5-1,CASGLRDRGFNEQFF,TGCGCCAGCGGACTACGGGACAGGGGATTCAATGAGCAGTTCTTC
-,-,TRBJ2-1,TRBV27,CASSWTGSYNEQFF,TGTGCCAGCTCTTGGACGGGCTCCTACAATGAGCAGTTCTTC
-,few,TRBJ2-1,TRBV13,CASSSGPVGEQFF,TGTGCCAGCAGCTCCGGCCCCGTAGGAGAGCAGTTCTTC
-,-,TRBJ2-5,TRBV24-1,CATSDIRGQETQYF,TGTGCCACCAGTGATATCCGGGGCCAAGAGACCCAGTACTTC
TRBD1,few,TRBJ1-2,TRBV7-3,CASSLTGTGLIASGGYTF,TGTGCCAGCAGCTTAACCGGGACAGGGTTGATTGCTTCTGGTGGCTACACCTTC
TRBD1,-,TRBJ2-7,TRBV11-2,CASSYTGTETYEQYF,TGTGCCAGCAGCTATACCGGGACAGAGACCTACGAGCAGTACTTC
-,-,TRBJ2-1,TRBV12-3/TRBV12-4,CASSTSHNEQFF,TGTGCCAGCAGTACGTCCCACAATGAGCAGTTCTTC
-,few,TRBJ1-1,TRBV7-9,CASSQAGHPNTEAFF,TGTGCCAGCAGCCAAGCGGGACACCCGAACACTGAAGCTTTCTTT
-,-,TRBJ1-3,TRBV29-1,CSVWGAGNTIYF,TGCAGCGTCTGGGGGGCAGGAAACACCATATATTTT
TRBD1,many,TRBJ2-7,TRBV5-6,CASSSGQGAYEQYF,TGTGCCAGCAGTTCGGGACAGGGGGCTTACGAGCAGTACTTC
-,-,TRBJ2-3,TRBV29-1,CSVEDPVEYTDTQYF,TGCAGCGTTGAAGATCCGGTTGAATACACAGATACGCAGTATTTT
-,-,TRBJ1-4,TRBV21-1,CASSMRDLFF,TGTGCCAGCAGCATGCGGGACCTGTTTTTT
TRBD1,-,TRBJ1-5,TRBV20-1,CSANDRDNQPQHF,TGCAGTGCTAACGACAGGGACAATCAGCCCCAGCATTTT